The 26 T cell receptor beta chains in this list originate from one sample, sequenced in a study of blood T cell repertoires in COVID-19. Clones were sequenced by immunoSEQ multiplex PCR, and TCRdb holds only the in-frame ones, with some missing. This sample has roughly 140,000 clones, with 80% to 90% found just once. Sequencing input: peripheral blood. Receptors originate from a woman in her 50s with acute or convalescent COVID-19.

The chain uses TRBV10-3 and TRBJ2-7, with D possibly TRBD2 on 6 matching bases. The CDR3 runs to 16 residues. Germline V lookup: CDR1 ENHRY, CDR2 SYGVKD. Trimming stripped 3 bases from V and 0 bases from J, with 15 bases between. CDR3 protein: CAISDDGGLGSYEQYF. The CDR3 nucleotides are TGTGCCATCAGTGATGATGGGGGGTTAGGCTCCTACGAGCAGTACTTC.

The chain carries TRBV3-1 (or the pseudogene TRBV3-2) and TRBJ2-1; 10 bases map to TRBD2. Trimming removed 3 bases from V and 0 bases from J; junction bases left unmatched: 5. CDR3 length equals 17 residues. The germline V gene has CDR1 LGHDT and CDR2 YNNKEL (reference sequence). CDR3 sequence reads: CASSQVTSGFSYNEQFF. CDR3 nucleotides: TGTGCCAGCAGCCAGGTGACTAGCGGGTTCTCCTACAATGAGCAGTTCTTC.

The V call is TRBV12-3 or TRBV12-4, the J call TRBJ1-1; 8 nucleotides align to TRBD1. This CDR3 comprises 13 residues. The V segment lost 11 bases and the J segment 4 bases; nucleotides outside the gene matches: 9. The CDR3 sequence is CASGLTGVTEAFF. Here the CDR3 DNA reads TGTGCCTCGGGTTTGACAGGGGTCACTGAAGCTTTCTTT.

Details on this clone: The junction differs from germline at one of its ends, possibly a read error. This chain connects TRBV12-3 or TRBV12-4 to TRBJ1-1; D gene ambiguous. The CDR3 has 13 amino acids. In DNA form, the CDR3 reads TGTGCCAGCAGTTTCTCTAGAAACATTGAAGCTTTCTTT. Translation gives CASSFSRNIEAFF.

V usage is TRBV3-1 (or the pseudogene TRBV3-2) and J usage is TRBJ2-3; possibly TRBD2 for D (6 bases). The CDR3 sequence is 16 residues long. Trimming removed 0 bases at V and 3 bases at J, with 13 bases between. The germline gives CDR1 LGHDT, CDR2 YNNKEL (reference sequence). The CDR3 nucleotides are TGTGCCAGCAGCCAAGAATATGCGGGAATAACAGATACGCAGTATTTT. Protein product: CASSQEYAGITDTQYF.

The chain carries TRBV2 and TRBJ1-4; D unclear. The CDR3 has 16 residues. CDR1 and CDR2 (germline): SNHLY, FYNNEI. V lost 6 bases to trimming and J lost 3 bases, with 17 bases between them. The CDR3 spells CASSPPTALSNEKLFF. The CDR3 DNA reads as TGTGCCAGCAGCCCACCCACTGCCCTCTCTAATGAAAAACTGTTTTTT.

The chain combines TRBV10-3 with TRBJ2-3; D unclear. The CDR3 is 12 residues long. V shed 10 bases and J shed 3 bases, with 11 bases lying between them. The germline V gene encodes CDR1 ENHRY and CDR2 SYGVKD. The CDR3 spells CATRGVTDTQYF. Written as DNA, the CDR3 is TGTGCCACCCGAGGCGTAACAGATACGCAGTATTTT.

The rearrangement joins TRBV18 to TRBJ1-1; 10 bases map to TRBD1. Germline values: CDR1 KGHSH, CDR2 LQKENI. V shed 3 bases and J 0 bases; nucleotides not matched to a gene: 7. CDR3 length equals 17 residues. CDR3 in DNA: TGTGCCAGCTCACCTTCGGGACAGGGGATTGTGAACACTGAAGCTTTCTTT. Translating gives CASSPSGQGIVNTEAFF.

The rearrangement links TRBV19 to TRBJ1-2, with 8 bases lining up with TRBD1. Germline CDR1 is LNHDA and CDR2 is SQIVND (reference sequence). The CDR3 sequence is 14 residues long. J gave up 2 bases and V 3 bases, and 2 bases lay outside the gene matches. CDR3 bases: TGTGCCAGTAGTATGGACAGGGCCAACTATGGCTACACCTTC. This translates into CASSMDRANYGYTF.

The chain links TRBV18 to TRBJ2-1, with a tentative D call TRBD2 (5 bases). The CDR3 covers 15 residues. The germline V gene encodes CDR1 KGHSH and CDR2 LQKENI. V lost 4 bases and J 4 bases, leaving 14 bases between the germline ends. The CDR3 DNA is TGTGCCAGCTCACAGGAAACCGGACTTTACAATGAGCAGTTCTTC. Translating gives CASSQETGLYNEQFF.

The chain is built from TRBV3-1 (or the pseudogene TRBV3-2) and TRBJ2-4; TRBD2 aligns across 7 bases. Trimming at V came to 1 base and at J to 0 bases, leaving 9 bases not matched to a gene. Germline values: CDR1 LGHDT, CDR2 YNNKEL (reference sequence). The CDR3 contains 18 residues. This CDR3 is CASSQVVGRALAKNIQYF. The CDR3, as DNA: TGTGCCAGCAGCCAAGTCGTAGGGAGGGCTCTAGCCAAAAACATTCAGTACTTC.

CDR3 DNA sequence: TGCGCCAGCAAGGCGAGCGGGGGGGTCCGAGTCTACGAGCAGTACTTC. Protein sequence: CASKASGGVRVYEQYF. The chain joins TRBV10-2 to TRBJ2-7; 10 nucleotides line up with TRBD2. Germline CDR1 is WSHSY and CDR2 is SAAADI. V trimming: 7 bases; J trimming: 3 bases; junction bases outside the gene matches: 12. The length of the CDR3 is 16 residues.

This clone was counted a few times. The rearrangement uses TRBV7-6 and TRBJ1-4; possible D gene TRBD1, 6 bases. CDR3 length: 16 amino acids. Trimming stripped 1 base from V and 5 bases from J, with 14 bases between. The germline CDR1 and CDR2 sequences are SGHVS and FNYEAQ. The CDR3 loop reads CASSLGFGRGNEKLFF. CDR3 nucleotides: TGTGCCAGCAGCTTAGGTTTTGGCAGGGGAAATGAAAAACTGTTTTTT.

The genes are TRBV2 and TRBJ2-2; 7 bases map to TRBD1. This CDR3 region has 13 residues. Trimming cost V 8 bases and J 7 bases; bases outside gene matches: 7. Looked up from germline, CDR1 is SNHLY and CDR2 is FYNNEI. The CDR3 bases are TGTGCCAGCCTCGGGACAGTCGGCGGGGAGCTGTTTTTT. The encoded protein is CASLGTVGGELFF.

In DNA, the CDR3 is TGTGCCAGTAGGCCACAGGGAAGGAATCAGCCCCAGCATTTT. It yields the protein CASRPQGRNQPQHF. The J gene is TRBJ1-5, the V gene TRBV19; D perhaps matches TRBD1 (6 bases). This CDR3 comprises 14 residues. V shed 6 bases and J shed 4 bases, with 13 bases lying between them. Germline loops: CDR1 LNHDA, CDR2 SQIVND (reference sequence).

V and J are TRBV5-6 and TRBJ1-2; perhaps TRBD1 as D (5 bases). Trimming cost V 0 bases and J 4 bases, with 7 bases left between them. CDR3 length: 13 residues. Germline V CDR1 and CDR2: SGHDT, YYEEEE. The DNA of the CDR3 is TGTGCCAGCAGCTTGGGTGACAGCTATGGCTACACCTTC. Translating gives CASSLGDSYGYTF.

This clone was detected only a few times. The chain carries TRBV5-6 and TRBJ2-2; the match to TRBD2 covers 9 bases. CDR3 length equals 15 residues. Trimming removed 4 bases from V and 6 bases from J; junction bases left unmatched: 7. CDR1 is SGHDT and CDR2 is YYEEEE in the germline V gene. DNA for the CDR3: TGTGCCAGCAGCCACACCGGGACTAGCTCCGGGGAGCTGTTTTTT. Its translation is CASSHTGTSSGELFF. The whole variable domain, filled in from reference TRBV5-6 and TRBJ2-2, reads DAGVTQSPTHLIKTRGQQVTLRCSPKSGHDTVSWYQQALGQGPQFIFQYYEEEERQRGNFPDRFSGHQFPNYSSELNVNALLLGDSALYLCASSHTGTSSGELFFGEGSRLTVL.

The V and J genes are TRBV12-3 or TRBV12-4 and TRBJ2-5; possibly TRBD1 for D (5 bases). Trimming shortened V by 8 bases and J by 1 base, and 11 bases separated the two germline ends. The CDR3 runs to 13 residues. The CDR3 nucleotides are TGTGCCAGCGGGAATGGGGCCCAAGAGACCCAGTACTTC. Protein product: CASGNGAQETQYF.

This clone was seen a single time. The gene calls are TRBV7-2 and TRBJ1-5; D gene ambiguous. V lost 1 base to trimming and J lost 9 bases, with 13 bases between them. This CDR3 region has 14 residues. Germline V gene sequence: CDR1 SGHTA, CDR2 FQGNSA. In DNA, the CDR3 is TGTGCCAGCAGCTTAGTTCCGGGTCCCTCGCCCCAGCATTTT. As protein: CASSLVPGPSPQHF.

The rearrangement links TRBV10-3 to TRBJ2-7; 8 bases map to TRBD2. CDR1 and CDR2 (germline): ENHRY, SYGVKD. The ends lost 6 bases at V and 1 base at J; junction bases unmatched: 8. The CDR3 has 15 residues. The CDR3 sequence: CAISPTGTRSYEQYF. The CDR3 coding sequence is TGTGCCATCAGCCCCACCGGGACTAGATCCTACGAGCAGTACTTC.

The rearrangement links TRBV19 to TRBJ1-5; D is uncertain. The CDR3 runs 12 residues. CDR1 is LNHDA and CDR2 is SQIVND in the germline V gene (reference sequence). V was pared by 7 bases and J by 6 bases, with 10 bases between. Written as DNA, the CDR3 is TGTGCCAGTACGAGGGTCCCTCAGCCCCAGCATTTT. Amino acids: CASTRVPQPQHF.

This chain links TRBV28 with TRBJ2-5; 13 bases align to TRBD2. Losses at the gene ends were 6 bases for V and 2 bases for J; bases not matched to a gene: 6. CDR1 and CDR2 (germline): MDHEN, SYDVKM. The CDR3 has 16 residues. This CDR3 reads CASRNGLAGEQETQYF. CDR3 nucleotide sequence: TGTGCCAGCAGAAACGGACTAGCGGGGGAGCAAGAGACCCAGTACTTC.

CDR3 sequence reads: CASSLGDLAYEQYF. CDR3 in DNA: TGTGCCAGCAGCTTGGGAGACTTGGCCTACGAGCAGTACTTC. The chain is built from TRBV5-6 and TRBJ2-7; D is unresolved. The CDR3 sequence is 14 residues long. With 0 bases removed from V and 2 bases from J, the gap between germline ends came to 9 bases. Per the germline V gene, CDR1 is SGHDT and CDR2 is YYEEEE.

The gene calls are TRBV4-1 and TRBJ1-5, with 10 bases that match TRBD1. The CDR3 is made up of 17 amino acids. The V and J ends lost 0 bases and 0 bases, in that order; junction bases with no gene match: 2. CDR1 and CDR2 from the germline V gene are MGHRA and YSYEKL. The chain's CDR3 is CASSQEGTGVSNQPQHF. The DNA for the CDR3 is TGCGCCAGCAGCCAAGAGGGGACAGGGGTTAGCAATCAGCCCCAGCATTTT.

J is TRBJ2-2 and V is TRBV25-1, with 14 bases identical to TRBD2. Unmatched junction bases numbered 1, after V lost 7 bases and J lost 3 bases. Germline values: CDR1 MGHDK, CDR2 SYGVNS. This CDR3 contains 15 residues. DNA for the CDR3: TGTGCCAGCACGACTAGCGGGGGGGACACCGGGGAGCTGTTTTTT. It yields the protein CASTTSGGDTGELFF.

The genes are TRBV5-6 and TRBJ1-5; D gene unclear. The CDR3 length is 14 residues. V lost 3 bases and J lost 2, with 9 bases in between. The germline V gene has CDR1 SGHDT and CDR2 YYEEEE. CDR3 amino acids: CASSSLGRNQPQHF. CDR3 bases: TGTGCCAGCAGCTCTCTCGGTCGCAATCAGCCCCAGCATTTT. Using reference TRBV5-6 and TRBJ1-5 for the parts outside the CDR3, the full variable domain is DAGVTQSPTHLIKTRGQQVTLRCSPKSGHDTVSWYQQALGQGPQFIFQYYEEEERQRGNFPDRFSGHQFPNYSSELNVNALLLGDSALYLCASSSLGRNQPQHFGDGTRLSIL.